This TCR beta chain was identified during a study of T cells in tuberculosis. Overall study context: This South African cohort compared adolescents with or without latent tuberculosis against adults with active tuberculosis. The study's findings and limits: Active tuberculosis TCR-alpha repertoires lay closer to GMM-specific TCRs than IGRA-negative controls, suggesting clonal expansion. Using the GMM-specific repertoire gave about 86% accuracy versus roughly 70% with motifs.

The data were produced by immunoSEQ multiplex PCR, yet TCRdb's version contains in-frame clones alone and is incomplete. The sample has 30,000 to 40,000 clones, 95% to 97% seen once. With regard to this clone: Its cognate antigen is unknown.

Germline loops: CDR1 SQVTM, CDR2 ANQGSEA. The germline V and J ends were trimmed by 7 bases and 7 bases, with 13 bases remaining between them. The CDR3 length is 11 residues. The chain joins TRBV29-1 to TRBJ1-2; D might be TRBD1 (5 bases). The sequence came from a donor aged 10-29 years with latent tuberculosis or without tuberculosis infection. The material sequenced was PBMCs. The CDR3 DNA reads as TGCAGCGCCCTGGGGGAGGGTGGCTACACCTTC. Translated: CSALGEGGYTF.